These 10 T cell receptor beta chains were all obtained from the same sample, sequenced in a study of cytomegalovirus exposure and HLA in healthy donors. PCR was performed using 60 Vbeta and 13 Jbeta primers. The assay was immunoSEQ multiplex PCR, and TCRdb's table has in-frame clones only and misses some. The table has about 210,000 clones, about 85% seen once. Input material: PBMCs. These receptors came from a girl aged 2 to 9 in good health and CMV-seronegative.

The chain carries TRBV29-1 and TRBJ2-2, with D possibly matching TRBD2 (6 bases). Between the trimmed V and J ends, which lost 3 bases and 6 bases, there was a span of 14 bases. CDR3 length: 14 amino acids. Germline values: CDR1 SQVTM, CDR2 ANQGSEA. The CDR3 is CSVESSLAPGELFF. CDR3 bases: TGCAGCGTTGAGTCTTCGCTAGCGCCCGGGGAGCTGTTTTTT.

The chain joins TRBV4-1 to TRBJ2-7; 11 bases agree with TRBD1. J lost 2 bases, V lost 5 bases, and 8 bases had no gene match. Per germline, CDR1 MGHRA and CDR2 YSYEKL. The CDR3 has 16 amino acids. The CDR3 region has the DNA TGCGCCAGCAGCGCAATACCGGGACAGGGGGCCTACGAGCAGTACTTC. Its protein product is CASSAIPGQGAYEQYF.

This chain uses TRBV6-1 with TRBJ2-2; tentative D call: TRBD2 (7 bases). The germline V gene encodes CDR1 MNHNS and CDR2 SASEGT. Trimming cost V 0 bases and J 6 bases, with 14 bases left between them. This CDR3 has 16 residues. CDR3 sequence: CASSEAVGGASGELFF. CDR3 coding DNA: TGTGCCAGCAGTGAAGCGGTAGGGGGGGCCTCCGGGGAGCTGTTTTTT.

This CDR3 is CASTYQETQYF. CDR3 nucleotide sequence: TGTGCCAGCACCTACCAAGAGACCCAGTACTTC. This rearrangement joins TRBV2 to TRBJ2-5; D call uncertain. The CDR3 loop spans 11 amino acids. Trimming shortened V by 7 bases and J by 0 bases, and 3 bases separated the two germline ends. Germline V gene lookup returns CDR1 SNHLY and CDR2 FYNNEI.

The V and J genes are TRBV5-6 and TRBJ1-1; TRBD1 aligns across 7 bases. Germline V gene lookup returns CDR1 SGHDT and CDR2 YYEEEE. This CDR3 contains 12 residues. Germline trimming cut 2 bases from V and 11 bases from J; bases unmatched to any gene: 6. CDR3: CASSFRQGLAFF. In DNA, the CDR3 is TGTGCCAGCAGCTTTAGACAGGGATTGGCTTTCTTT.

This rearrangement joins TRBV7-7 to TRBJ2-5; 7 bases match TRBD2. Trimming removed 2 bases from V and 5 bases from J; junction bases left unmatched: 8. Germline loops: CDR1 SSHAT, CDR2 FNYEAQ (reference sequence). This CDR3 spans 15 amino acids. CDR3 sequence reads: CASSLNPAGLETQYF. The CDR3, as DNA: TGTGCCAGCAGCTTAAATCCAGCGGGGTTGGAGACCCAGTACTTC.

This chain joins TRBV7-3 and TRBJ2-5; 11 bases line up with TRBD2. V trimming: 5 bases; J trimming: 5 bases; junction bases outside the gene matches: 7. Germline CDR1 reads SGHTA; CDR2 reads FQGTGA. The CDR3 has 15 residues. The CDR3 region has the DNA TGTGCCAGCAGCCCGATAGCGGGGGGGCGCGAGACCCAGTACTTC. This gives the protein CASSPIAGGRETQYF. Looking up the rest from reference TRBV7-3 and TRBJ2-5 gives the full variable domain: GAGVSQTPSNKVTEKGKYVELRCDPISGHTALYWYRQSLGQGPEFLIYFQGTGAADDSGLPNDRFFAVRPEGSVSTLKIQRTERGDSAVYLCASSPIAGGRETQYFGPGTRLLVL.

This chain joins TRBV9 and TRBJ2-7; TRBD2 aligns across 13 bases. Germline lookup yields CDR1 SGDLS and CDR2 YYNGEE. The CDR3 contains 15 residues. Trimming removed 0 bases from V and 7 bases from J; junction bases left unmatched: 4. Here the CDR3 DNA reads TGTGCCAGCAGCGTAGTGGGACTAGCGGGAAGTGAGCAGTACTTC. This gives the protein CASSVVGLAGSEQYF.

The rearrangement uses TRBV7-9 and TRBJ2-7; 9 nucleotides agree with TRBD1. V shed 5 bases and J 2 bases; nucleotides not matched to a gene: 4. The CDR3 totals 14 residues. In germline, CDR1 is SEHNR, CDR2 FQNEAQ (reference sequence). The CDR3 region has the DNA TGTGCCAGCAGCCTACAGGGGGCCGCCTACGAGCAGTACTTC. It encodes CASSLQGAAYEQYF.

This clone was counted only a few times. The chain uses TRBV5-4 and TRBJ1-1; 8 positions match TRBD1. This CDR3 has 18 amino acids. Unmatched junction bases numbered 15, after V lost 2 bases and J lost 3 bases. Germline CDR1 SGHNT, CDR2 YYREEE (reference sequence). This CDR3 reads CASSFRKRTGIVDTEAFF. The CDR3 DNA is TGTGCCAGCAGCTTTAGGAAAAGGACAGGGATAGTGGACACTGAAGCTTTCTTT.